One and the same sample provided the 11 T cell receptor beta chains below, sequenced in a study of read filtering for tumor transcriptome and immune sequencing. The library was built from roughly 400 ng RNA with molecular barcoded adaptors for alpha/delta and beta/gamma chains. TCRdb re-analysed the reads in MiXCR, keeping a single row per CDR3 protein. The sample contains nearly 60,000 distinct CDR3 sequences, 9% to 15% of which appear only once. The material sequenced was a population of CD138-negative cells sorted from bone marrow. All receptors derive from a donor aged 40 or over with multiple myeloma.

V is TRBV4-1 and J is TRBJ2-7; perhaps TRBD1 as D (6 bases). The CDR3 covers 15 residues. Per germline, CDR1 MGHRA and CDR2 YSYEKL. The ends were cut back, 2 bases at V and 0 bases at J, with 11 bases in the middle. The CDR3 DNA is TGCGCCAGCAGCCAATTGACAGGTAGCTCCTACGAGCAGTACTTC. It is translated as CASSQLTGSSYEQYF.

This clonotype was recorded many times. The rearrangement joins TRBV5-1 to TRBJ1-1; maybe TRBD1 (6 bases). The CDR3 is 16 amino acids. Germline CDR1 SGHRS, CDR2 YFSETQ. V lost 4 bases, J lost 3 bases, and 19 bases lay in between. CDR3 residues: CASSPGWGRDDTEAFF. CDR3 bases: TGCGCCAGCAGCCCCGGCTGGGGGCGCGACGACACTGAAGCTTTCTTT.

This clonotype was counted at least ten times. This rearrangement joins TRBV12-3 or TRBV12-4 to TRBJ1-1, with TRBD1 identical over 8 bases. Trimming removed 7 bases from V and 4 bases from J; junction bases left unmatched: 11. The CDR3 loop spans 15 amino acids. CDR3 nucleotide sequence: TGTGCCAGCACTTACCTGACAGGGGAGGGCACTGAAGCTTTCTTT. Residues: CASTYLTGEGTEAFF.

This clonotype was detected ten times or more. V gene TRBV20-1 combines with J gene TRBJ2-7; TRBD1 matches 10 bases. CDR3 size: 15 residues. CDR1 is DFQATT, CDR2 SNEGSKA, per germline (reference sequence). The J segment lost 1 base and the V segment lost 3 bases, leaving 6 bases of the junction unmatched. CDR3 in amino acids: CSASDPGQGSYEQYF. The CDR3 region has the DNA TGCAGTGCTAGCGACCCGGGACAGGGGTCCTACGAGCAGTACTTC.

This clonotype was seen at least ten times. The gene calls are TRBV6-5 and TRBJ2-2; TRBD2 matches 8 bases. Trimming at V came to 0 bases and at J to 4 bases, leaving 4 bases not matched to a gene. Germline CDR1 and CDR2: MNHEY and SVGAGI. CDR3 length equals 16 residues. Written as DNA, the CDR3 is TGTGCCAGCAGTTACTCAGAAGCGGGGGCCACCGGGGAGCTGTTTTTT. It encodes CASSYSEAGATGELFF.

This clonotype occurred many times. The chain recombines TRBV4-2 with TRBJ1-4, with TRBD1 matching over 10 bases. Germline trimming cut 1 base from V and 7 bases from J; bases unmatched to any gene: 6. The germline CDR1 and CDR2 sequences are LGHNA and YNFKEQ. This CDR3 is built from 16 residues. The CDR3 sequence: CASSQAPGQGSEKLFF. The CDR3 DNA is TGTGCCAGCAGCCAAGCACCGGGACAGGGGAGTGAAAAACTGTTTTTT.

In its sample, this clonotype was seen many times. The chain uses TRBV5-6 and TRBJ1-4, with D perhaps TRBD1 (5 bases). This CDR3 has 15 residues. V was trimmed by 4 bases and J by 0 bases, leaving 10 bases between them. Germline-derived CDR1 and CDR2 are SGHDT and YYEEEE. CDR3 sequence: CASSRGAATNEKLFF. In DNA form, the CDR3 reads TGTGCCAGCAGCCGTGGGGCCGCAACTAATGAAAAACTGTTTTTT.

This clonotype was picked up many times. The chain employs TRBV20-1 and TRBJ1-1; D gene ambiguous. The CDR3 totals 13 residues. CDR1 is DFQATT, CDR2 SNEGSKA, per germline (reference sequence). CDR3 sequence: CSHFGRMNTEAFF. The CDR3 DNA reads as TGCAGCCACTTTGGACGGATGAACACTGAAGCTTTCTTT.

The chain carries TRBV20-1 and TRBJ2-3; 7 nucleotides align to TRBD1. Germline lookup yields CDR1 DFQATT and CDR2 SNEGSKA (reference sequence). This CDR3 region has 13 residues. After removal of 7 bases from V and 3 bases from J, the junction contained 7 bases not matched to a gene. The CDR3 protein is CSVPGQTTDTQYF. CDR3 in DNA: TGCAGTGTTCCGGGACAGACAACAGATACGCAGTATTTT.

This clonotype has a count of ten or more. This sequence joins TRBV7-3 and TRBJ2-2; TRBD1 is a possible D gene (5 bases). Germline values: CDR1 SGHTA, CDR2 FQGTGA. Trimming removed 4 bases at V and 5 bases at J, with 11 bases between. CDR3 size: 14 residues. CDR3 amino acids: CASSWGANTGELFF. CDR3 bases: TGTGCCAGCAGCTGGGGCGCAAATACCGGGGAGCTGTTTTTT.

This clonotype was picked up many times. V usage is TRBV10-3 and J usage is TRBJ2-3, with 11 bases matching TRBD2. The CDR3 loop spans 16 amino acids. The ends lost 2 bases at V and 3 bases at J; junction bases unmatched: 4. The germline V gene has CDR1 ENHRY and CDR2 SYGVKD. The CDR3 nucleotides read TGTGCCATCAGTGAGGTAGCGGGGGGGCAAACAGATACGCAGTATTTT. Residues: CAISEVAGGQTDTQYF.